The rows below give T cell receptor beta chains drawn from one sample of a study of vaccination and CD4 T cells after COVID-19. One entry per CDR3 protein results from TCRdb running MiXCR on the PCR reads. The sample lists over 10,000 distinct CDR3 sequences, roughly 48% occurring once. Which antigens these TCRs recognize remains unknown. Sequences were obtained from CD4+ T cells from blood, cultured in vitro. The receptor source for this set is a human donor who had recovered from COVID-19. The CDR3 runs from the conserved cysteine through the conserved F or W. D genes are given only for firm matches. Size is omitted from some rows. Given values are once, few, many or a class for expanded clones.

j_call cdr3_length clone_size v_call d_call cdr3_aa cdr3_nt
TRBJ2-7 12 - TRBV20-1 TRBD1 CSATRQGASWYF TGCAGTGCTACAAGACAGGGGGCGAGTTGGTACTTC
TRBJ1-5 14 few TRBV28 - CASSLSQVGQPQHF TGTGCCAGCAGTTTATCCCAGGTCGGTCAGCCCCAGCATTTT
TRBJ2-1 16 - TRBV6-1 TRBD2 CASSLLAGGGYNEQFF TGTGCCAGCAGCCTGTTAGCGGGAGGCGGTTACAATGAGCAGTTCTTC
TRBJ2-7 13 - TRBV12-3/TRBV12-4 - CASSFGGAGEQYF TGTGCCAGCAGTTTTGGGGGGGCGGGCGAGCAGTACTTC
TRBJ2-1 12 - TRBV6-5 - CASSWQWDEQFF TGTGCCAGCAGTTGGCAGTGGGATGAGCAGTTCTTC
TRBJ1-1 13 once TRBV11-2 - CASSSQGDTEAFF TGTGCCAGCAGTTCACAGGGTGACACTGAAGCTTTCTTT
TRBJ1-5 14 - TRBV19 - CASSIEAPGEPQHF TGTGCCAGTAGTATAGAGGCCCCTGGGGAGCCCCAGCATTTT
TRBJ2-2 16 once TRBV7-3 - CASSPAQGRNTGELFF TGTGCCAGCAGCCCCGCACAGGGTCGGAACACCGGGGAGCTGTTTTTT
TRBJ2-2 14 - TRBV6-1 - CASSEAGDTGELFF TGTGCCAGCAGTGAAGCGGGAGACACCGGGGAGCTGTTTTTT
TRBJ2-1 15 once TRBV5-4 - CASSTTVSSYNEQFF TGTGCCAGCAGTACGACTGTAAGCTCCTACAATGAGCAGTTCTTC
TRBJ2-6 14 - TRBV29-1 - CSVEDSGGVDVLTF TGCAGCGTTGAAGATAGCGGAGGGGTGGACGTCCTGACTTTC
TRBJ2-1 14 - TRBV11-1 - CASSFPGIRREQFF TGTGCCAGCAGCTTTCCGGGGATAAGACGGGAGCAGTTCTTC
TRBJ1-5 15 few TRBV18 - CASSRVTEINQPQHF TGTGCCAGCTCACGAGTTACAGAAATAAATCAGCCCCAGCATTTT
TRBJ2-4 15 - TRBV7-9 TRBD1 CASSLLGQGLNIQYF TGTGCCAGCAGCTTATTGGGACAGGGATTAAACATTCAGTACTTC
TRBJ1-5 15 few TRBV20-1 - CSARDMSYSNQPQHF TGCAGTGCTAGAGATATGAGCTATAGCAATCAGCCCCAGCATTTT
TRBJ1-1 12 - TRBV5-1 - CASSWGQTEAFF TGCGCCAGCAGCTGGGGACAAACTGAAGCTTTCTTT
TRBJ2-7 11 - TRBV6-2/TRBV6-3 - CASSDSYEQYF TGTGCCAGCAGTGACTCCTACGAGCAGTACTTC
TRBJ2-7 14 - TRBV12-3/TRBV12-4 TRBD1 CASSLRDRLSEQYF TGTGCCAGCAGCCTCCGGGACAGGCTGAGCGAGCAGTACTTC
TRBJ2-3 14 large TRBV7-2 - CASSLTRDTDTQYF TGTGCCAGCAGCTTAACTAGGGACACAGATACGCAGTATTTT
TRBJ1-4 18 medium-sized TRBV27 TRBD1 CASSLWYRGPDYNEKLFF TGTGCCAGCAGTTTATGGTACAGGGGACCCGATTATAATGAAAAACTGTTTTTT
TRBJ2-3 15 few TRBV6-4 TRBD2 CASSEGSGSTDTQYF TGTGCCAGCAGTGAGGGTAGCGGGAGTACAGATACGCAGTATTTT
TRBJ2-2 22 few TRBV6-5 - CASSYSKGNRVGLASNTGELFF TGTGCCAGCAGTTACTCGAAAGGAAACAGGGTCGGGCTAGCGAGTAACACCGGGGAGCTGTTTTTT
TRBJ1-1 12 few TRBV20-1 TRBD1 CSAPRQGLAAFF TGCAGTGCGCCAAGACAGGGATTGGCAGCTTTCTTT
TRBJ2-3 15 few TRBV20-1 TRBD2 CSARSLAGVRDTQYF TGCAGTGCTAGATCACTAGCGGGAGTCAGGGATACGCAGTATTTT
TRBJ1-1 13 once TRBV5-3 - CARSGRGRGEAFF TGTGCCAGAAGCGGCAGGGGCCGGGGTGAAGCTTTCTTT
TRBJ2-2 13 - TRBV2 - CASSDTNTGELFF TGTGCCAGCAGTGATACGAACACCGGGGAGCTGTTTTTT
TRBJ2-1 17 - TRBV28 TRBD1 CASTGDRGFGLYNEQFF TGTGCCAGCACGGGGGACAGGGGGTTTGGATTATACAATGAGCAGTTCTTC
TRBJ1-6 16 few TRBV15 - CATSRDWTGANSPLHF TGTGCCACCAGCAGAGATTGGACCGGGGCCAATTCACCCCTCCACTTT
TRBJ1-5 18 few TRBV12-3/TRBV12-4 - CASSLSGGGAGSNQPQHF TGTGCCAGCAGTTTATCAGGTGGGGGGGCGGGCAGCAATCAGCCCCAGCATTTT
TRBJ2-5 12 - TRBV20-1 - CSASGSGETQYF TGCAGTGCTAGCGGGAGTGGGGAGACCCAGTACTTC
TRBJ1-5 13 - TRBV2 - CAGNRDRNQPQHF TGTGCCGGAAACCGGGATCGCAATCAGCCCCAGCATTTT
TRBJ2-3 14 - TRBV6-2/TRBV6-3 - CASSYSASRDTQYF TGTGCCAGCAGTTACTCGGCTAGCAGAGATACGCAGTATTTT
TRBJ1-5 12 few TRBV20-1 - CSAREFHQPQHF TGCAGTGCTAGAGAATTTCATCAGCCCCAGCATTTT
TRBJ2-6 14 - TRBV7-8 - CASSLASGANVLTF TGTGCCAGCAGCTTAGCGAGTGGGGCCAACGTCCTGACTTTC
TRBJ1-2 15 few TRBV6-1 - CASSAKSLGAGGYTF TGTGCCAGCAGTGCGAAGTCTCTGGGGGCTGGGGGCTACACCTTC
TRBJ1-2 13 - TRBV10-3 - CAISDSGSYGYTF TGTGCCATCAGTGACAGCGGATCCTATGGCTACACCTTC
TRBJ2-2 14 - TRBV6-1 - CASSLRTNTGELFF TGTGCCAGCAGTCTCCGGACAAACACCGGGGAGCTGTTTTTT
TRBJ2-3 11 - TRBV5-5 - CASSLMNTQYF TGTGCCAGCAGCTTGATGAATACGCAGTATTTT
TRBJ2-5 14 - TRBV12-3/TRBV12-4 - CASSLSRVGETQYF TGTGCCAGCAGTTTATCAAGGGTGGGAGAGACCCAGTACTTC
TRBJ2-3 15 few TRBV7-6 - CASSLVSSGADTQYF TGTGCCAGCAGCTTAGTGTCCAGCGGCGCAGATACGCAGTATTTT
TRBJ1-5 13 few TRBV19 - CASDGGWGQPQHF TGTGCCAGCGACGGGGGTTGGGGTCAGCCCCAGCATTTT
TRBJ1-2 16 - TRBV11-2 - CASSLYGAISNYGYTF TGTGCCAGCAGCTTATATGGGGCAATATCTAACTATGGCTACACCTTC
TRBJ1-3 15 few TRBV2 - CASSRSPQLGNTIYF TGTGCCAGCAGCCGATCCCCCCAACTTGGAAACACCATATATTTT
TRBJ2-1 12 - TRBV20-1 - CSARKDYNEQFF TGCAGTGCTAGGAAGGACTACAATGAGCAGTTCTTC
TRBJ1-1 13 - TRBV20-1 - CSARVDPNTEAFF TGCAGTGCTAGGGTGGATCCGAACACTGAAGCTTTCTTT
TRBJ1-1 14 few TRBV7-9 TRBD1 CASSEGTGPTEAFF TGTGCCAGCAGCGAAGGGACAGGACCCACTGAAGCTTTCTTT
TRBJ2-2 12 - TRBV7-2 - CASSFNTGELFF TGTGCCAGCAGTTTTAACACCGGGGAGCTGTTTTTT
TRBJ2-3 13 once TRBV20-1 - CSASDSSTDTQYF TGCAGTGCCAGTGACAGTAGCACAGATACGCAGTATTTT
TRBJ2-1 16 few TRBV20-1 TRBD1 CSAPNVRDRDFNEQFF TGCAGTGCTCCTAACGTCCGGGACAGGGATTTCAATGAGCAGTTCTTC
TRBJ1-2 16 - TRBV20-1 - CSAGGSTSRGSNGYTF TGCAGTGCTGGAGGCAGCACATCCAGGGGCTCCAATGGCTACACCTTC